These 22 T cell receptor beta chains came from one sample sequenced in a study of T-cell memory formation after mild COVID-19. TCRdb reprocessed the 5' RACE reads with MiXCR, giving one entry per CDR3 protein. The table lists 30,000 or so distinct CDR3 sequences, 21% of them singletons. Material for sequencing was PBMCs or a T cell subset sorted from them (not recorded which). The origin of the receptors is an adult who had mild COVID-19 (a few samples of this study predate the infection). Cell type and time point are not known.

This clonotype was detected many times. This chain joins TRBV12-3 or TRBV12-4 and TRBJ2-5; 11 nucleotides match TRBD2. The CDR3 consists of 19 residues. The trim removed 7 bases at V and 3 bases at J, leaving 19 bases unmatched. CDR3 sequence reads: CASTLAGLAASGRKETQYF. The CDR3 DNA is TGTGCCAGCACCCTAGCGGGGTTAGCTGCTAGCGGGAGGAAAGAGACCCAGTACTTC.

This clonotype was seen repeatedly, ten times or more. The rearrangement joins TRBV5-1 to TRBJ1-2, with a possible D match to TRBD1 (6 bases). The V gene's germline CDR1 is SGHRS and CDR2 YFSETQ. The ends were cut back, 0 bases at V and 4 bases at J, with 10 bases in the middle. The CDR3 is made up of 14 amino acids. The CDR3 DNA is TGCGCCAGCAGCTTGGGGACAGCACCCTATGGCTACACCTTC. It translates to CASSLGTAPYGYTF.

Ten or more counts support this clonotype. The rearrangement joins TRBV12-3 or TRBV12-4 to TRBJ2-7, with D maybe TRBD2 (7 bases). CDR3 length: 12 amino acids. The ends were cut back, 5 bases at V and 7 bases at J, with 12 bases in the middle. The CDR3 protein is CASSPGEGEQYF. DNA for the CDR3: TGTGCCAGCAGTCCAGGGGAGGGAGAGCAGTACTTC.

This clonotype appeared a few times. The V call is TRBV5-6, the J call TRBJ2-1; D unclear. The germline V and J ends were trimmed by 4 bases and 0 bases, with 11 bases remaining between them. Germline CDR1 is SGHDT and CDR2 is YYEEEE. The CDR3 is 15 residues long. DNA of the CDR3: TGTGCCAGCAGCCTCACACCGAGCTCCTACAATGAGCAGTTCTTC. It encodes CASSLTPSSYNEQFF.

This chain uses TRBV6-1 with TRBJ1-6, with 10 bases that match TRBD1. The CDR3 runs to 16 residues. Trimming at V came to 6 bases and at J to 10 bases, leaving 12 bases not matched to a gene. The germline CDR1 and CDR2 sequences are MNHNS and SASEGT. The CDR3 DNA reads TGTGCCAGCAGCGTTATGGACAGGGGGGGAAGGTCACCCCTCCACTTT. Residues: CASSVMDRGGRSPLHF.

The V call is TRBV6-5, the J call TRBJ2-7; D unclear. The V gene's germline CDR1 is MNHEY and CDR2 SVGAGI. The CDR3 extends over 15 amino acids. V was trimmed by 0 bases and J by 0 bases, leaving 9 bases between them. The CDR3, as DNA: TGTGCCAGCAGTTACTCGCCGGCGAGCTCCTACGAGCAGTACTTC. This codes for CASSYSPASSYEQYF.

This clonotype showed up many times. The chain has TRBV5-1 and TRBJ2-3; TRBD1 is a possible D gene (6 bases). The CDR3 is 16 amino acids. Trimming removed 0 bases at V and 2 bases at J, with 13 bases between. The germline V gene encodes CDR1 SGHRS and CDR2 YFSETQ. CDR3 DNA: TGCGCCAGCAGCTTGGGTCCAGGGGCACCCACAGATACGCAGTATTTT. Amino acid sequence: CASSLGPGAPTDTQYF.

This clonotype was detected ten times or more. DNA of the CDR3: TGTGCCAGCAGGGTCTCAAGGGTCTACGAGCAGTACTTC. Translation: CASRVSRVYEQYF. The chain carries TRBV6-5 and TRBJ2-7; D ambiguous. The germline CDR1 and CDR2 sequences are MNHEY and SVGAGI. The CDR3 totals 13 residues. V was shortened by 6 bases and J by 3 bases, with 12 bases between the two germline ends.

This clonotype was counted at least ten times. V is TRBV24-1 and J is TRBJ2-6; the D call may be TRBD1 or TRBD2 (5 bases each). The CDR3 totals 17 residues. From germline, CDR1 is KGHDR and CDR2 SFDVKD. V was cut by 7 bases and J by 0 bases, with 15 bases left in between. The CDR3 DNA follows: TGTGCCACCAGGGGTAGGGACCTAGGCTCTGGGGCCAACGTCCTGACTTTC. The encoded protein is CATRGRDLGSGANVLTF.

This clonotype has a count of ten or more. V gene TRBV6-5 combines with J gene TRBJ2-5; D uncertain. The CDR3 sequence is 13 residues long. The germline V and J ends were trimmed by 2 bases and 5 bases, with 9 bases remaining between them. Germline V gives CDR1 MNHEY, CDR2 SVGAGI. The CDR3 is CASSYHGSETQYF. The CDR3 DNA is TGTGCCAGCAGTTACCACGGTTCTGAGACCCAGTACTTC.

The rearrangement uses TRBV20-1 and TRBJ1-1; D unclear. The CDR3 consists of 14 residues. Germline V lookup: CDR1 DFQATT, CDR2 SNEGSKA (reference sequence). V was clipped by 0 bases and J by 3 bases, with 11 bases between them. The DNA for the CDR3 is TGCAGTGCTAGAGAGACCCCTTACGACACTGAAGCTTTCTTT. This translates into CSARETPYDTEAFF.

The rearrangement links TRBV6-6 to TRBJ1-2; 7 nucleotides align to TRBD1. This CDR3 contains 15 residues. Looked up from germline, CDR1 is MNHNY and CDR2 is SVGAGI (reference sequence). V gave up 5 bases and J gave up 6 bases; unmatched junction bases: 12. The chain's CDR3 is CASSTPGQIKNGYTF. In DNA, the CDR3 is TGTGCCAGCAGTACCCCGGGACAGATAAAAAATGGCTACACCTTC.

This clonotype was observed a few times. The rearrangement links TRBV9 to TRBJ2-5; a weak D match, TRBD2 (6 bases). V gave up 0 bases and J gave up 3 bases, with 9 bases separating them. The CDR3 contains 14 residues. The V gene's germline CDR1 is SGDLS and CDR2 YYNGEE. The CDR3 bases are TGTGCCAGCAGCGTAGCGGGGGTTGAAGAGACCCAGTACTTC. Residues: CASSVAGVEETQYF.

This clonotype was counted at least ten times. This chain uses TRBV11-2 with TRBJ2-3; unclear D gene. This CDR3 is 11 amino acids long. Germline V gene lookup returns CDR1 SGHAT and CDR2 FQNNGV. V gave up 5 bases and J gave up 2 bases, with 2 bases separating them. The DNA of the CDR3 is TGTGCCAGCAGCCACACAGATACGCAGTATTTT. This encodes CASSHTDTQYF. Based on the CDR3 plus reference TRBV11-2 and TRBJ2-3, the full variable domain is EAGVAQSPRYKIIEKRQSVAFWCNPISGHATLYWYQQILGQGPKLLIQFQNNGVVDDSQLPKDRFSAERLKGVDSTLKIQPAKLEDSAVYLCASSHTDTQYFGPGTRLTVL.

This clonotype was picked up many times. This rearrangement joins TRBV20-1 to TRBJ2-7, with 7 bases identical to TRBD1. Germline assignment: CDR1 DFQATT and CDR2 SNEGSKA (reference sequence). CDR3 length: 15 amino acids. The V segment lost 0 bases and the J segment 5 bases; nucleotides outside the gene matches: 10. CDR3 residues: CSARDEGQGVHEQYF. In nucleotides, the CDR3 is TGCAGTGCTAGAGATGAGGGCCAGGGGGTGCACGAGCAGTACTTC.

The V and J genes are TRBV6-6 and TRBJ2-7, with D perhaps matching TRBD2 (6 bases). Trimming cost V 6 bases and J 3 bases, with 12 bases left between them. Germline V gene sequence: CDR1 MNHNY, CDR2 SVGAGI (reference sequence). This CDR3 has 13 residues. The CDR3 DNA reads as TGTGCCAGCAGGTCGGGAGCCTACTACGAGCAGTACTTC. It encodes CASRSGAYYEQYF.

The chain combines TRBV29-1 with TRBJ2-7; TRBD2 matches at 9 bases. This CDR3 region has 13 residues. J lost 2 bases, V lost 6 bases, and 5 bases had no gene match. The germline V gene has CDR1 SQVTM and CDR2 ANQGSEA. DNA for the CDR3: TGCAGCGTGGGGACTAGCAGGGCCTACGAGCAGTACTTC. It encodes CSVGTSRAYEQYF.

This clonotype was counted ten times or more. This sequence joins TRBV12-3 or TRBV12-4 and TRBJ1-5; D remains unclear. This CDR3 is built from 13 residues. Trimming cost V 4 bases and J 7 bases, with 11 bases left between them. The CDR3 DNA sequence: TGTGCCAGCAGTTCTGGAGGAACGCAGCCCCAGCATTTT. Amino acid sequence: CASSSGGTQPQHF.

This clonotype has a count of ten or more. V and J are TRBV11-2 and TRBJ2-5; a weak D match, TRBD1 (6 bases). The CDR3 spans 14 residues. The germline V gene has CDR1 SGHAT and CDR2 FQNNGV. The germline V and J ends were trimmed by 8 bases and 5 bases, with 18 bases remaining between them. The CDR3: CASRAWGPGETQYF. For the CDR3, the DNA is TGTGCCAGCCGGGCGTGGGGGCCGGGGGAGACCCAGTACTTC.

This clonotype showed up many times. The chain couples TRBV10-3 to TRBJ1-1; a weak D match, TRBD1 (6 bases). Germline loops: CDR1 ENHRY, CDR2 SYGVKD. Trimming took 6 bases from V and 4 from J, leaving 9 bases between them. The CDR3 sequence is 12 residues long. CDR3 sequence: CAISRGGTEAFF. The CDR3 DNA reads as TGTGCCATCAGCCGAGGGGGCACTGAAGCTTTCTTT.

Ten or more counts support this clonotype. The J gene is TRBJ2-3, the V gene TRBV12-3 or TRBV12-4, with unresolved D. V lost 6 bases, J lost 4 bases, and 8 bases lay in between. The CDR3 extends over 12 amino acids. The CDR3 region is CASRQEADTQYF. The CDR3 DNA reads TGTGCCAGCAGACAAGAGGCAGATACGCAGTATTTT.

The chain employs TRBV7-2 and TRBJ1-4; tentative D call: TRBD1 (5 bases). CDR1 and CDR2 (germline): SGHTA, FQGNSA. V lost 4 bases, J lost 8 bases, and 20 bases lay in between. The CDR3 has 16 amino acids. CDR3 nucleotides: TGTGCCAGCAGCTATGCACCCCGGCAGGGAGGAGAAAAACTGTTTTTT. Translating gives CASSYAPRQGGEKLFF.